A single T cell receptor (beta chain) is shown here with its context. The sample comes from a study of cytomegalovirus exposure and HLA in healthy donors. Repertoires were generated with immunoSEQ multiplex PCR, while TCRdb's copy carries only in-frame clones and drops some. The table has over 150,000 clones, roughly 80% seen once; the top ten hold approximately 3%. The CDR3 is 15 amino acids. The germline gives CDR1 SNHLY, CDR2 FYNNEI. Trimming left V 7 bases short and J 4 bases short, with 17 bases between. This TCR was sampled from a woman in her late teens or twenties in good health and CMV-seropositive. Sequenced sample: PBMCs. The chain couples TRBV2 to TRBJ1-5; weak D call: TRBD1 (6 bases). DNA for the CDR3: TGTGCCAGCAAATACGAACAGGGTCCAAATCAGCCCCAGCATTTT. This sequence encodes CASKYEQGPNQPQHF.